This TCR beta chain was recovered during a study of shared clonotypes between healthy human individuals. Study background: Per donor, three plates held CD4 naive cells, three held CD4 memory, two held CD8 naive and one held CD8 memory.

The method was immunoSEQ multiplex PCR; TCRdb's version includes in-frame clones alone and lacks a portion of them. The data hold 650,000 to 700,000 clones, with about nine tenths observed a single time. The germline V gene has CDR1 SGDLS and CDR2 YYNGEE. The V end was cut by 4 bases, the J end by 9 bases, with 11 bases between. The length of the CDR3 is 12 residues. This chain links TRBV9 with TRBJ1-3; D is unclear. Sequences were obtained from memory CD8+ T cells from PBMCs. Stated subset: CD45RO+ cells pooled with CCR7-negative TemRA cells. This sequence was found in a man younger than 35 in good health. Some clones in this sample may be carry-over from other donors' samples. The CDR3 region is CASSPDEATIYF. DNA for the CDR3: TGTGCCAGCAGCCCCGATGAAGCCACCATATATTTT.